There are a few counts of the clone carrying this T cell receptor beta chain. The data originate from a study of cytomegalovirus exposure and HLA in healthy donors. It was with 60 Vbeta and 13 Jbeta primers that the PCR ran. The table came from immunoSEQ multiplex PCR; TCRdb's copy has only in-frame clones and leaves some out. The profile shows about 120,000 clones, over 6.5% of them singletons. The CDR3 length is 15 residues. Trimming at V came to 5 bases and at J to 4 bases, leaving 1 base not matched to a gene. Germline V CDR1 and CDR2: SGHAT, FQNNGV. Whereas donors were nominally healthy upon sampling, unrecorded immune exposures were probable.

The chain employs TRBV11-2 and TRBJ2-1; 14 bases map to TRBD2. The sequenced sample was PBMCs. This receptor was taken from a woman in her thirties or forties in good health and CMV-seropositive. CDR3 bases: TGTGCCAGCAGCCGACTAGCGGGGGGGTACAATGAGCAGTTCTTC. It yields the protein CASSRLAGGYNEQFF.